This T cell receptor (beta chain) was recorded in a study of CD8+ T cells in alopecia areata. At the level of the study: Patients remained on tofacitinib for 6 to 18 months and then went 6 months without it.

Stated treatment: oral pan-JAK inhibitor, 5-10 mg twice daily. Following extraction, RNA underwent reverse transcription to cDNA, which served as the sequencing template. Using immunoSEQ multiplex PCR, the repertoire was profiled, and TCRdb retains in-frame clones only, with some absent. The sample shows some 150,000 clones, less than 70% of them seen only once. Study-wide findings and caveats: TCRs were shared less clearly across patients than in mice, possibly for HLA-related reasons.

The table lists this clone with a few counts. What it binds is unknown. The ends lost 6 bases at V and 7 bases at J; junction bases unmatched: 14. Germline CDR1 and CDR2: SQVTM and ANQGSEA. The length of the CDR3 is 15 residues. The material was CD8+ T cells sorted from blood, obtained at week 4, from a patient treated with tofacitinib. The sequence came from a human donor with alopecia areata. The chain recombines TRBV29-1 with TRBJ2-7; 11 nucleotides match TRBD2. The CDR3 DNA follows: TGCAGCGTCGAGCTAGCGGGGGGCACCAATGATGAGCAGTACTTC. Protein product: CSVELAGGTNDEQYF.